Below, 30 T cell receptor beta chains from the same sample are listed, as sequenced in a study of shared clonotypes between healthy human individuals. Assay: immunoSEQ multiplex PCR; the TCRdb copy retains only in-frame clones and omits some. The sample lists roughly 1,600,000 clones, just under 99% occurring once. Sequenced sample: naive CD4+ T cells sorted from blood. Specified subset: CD45RA+ positively selected. Source of these receptors: a man aged 25-45 years in good health.

The chain combines TRBV7-8 with TRBJ2-1, with D maybe TRBD1 (5 bases). Between the trimmed V and J ends, which lost 2 bases and 5 bases, there was a span of 7 bases. The CDR3 runs 13 residues. Germline lookup yields CDR1 SGHVS and CDR2 FQNEAQ. CDR3 amino acids: CASSLRGNNEQFF. The CDR3 bases are TGTGCCAGCAGCTTAAGGGGAAACAATGAGCAGTTCTTC. The full variable domain, with the rest looked up from reference TRBV7-8 and TRBJ2-1, is GAGVSQSPRYKVAKRGQDVALRCDPISGHVSLFWYQQALGQGPEFLTYFQNEAQLDKSGLPSDRFFAERPEGSVSTLKIQRTQQEDSAVYLCASSLRGNNEQFFGPGTRLTVL.

This chain joins TRBV7-3 and TRBJ1-3; D remains unclear. The germline CDR1 and CDR2 sequences are SGHTA and FQGTGA. Trimming pared 5 bases from V and 1 base from J, leaving 9 bases between. CDR3 length: 14 residues. The CDR3, as DNA: TGTGCCAGCAGCCCTGGACCTTCTGGAAACACCATATATTTT. It specifies CASSPGPSGNTIYF. The full variable domain, with the rest looked up from reference TRBV7-3 and TRBJ1-3, is GAGVSQTPSNKVTEKGKYVELRCDPISGHTALYWYRQSLGQGPEFLIYFQGTGAADDSGLPNDRFFAVRPEGSVSTLKIQRTERGDSAVYLCASSPGPSGNTIYFGEGSWLTVV.

This clone appeared a single time. This chain joins TRBV9 and TRBJ2-5; 12 bases map to TRBD2. This CDR3 has 15 residues. Germline V gene data show CDR1 as SGDLS and CDR2 as YYNGEE. After removal of 4 bases from V and 2 bases from J, the junction contained 3 bases not matched to a gene. This CDR3 is CASSLAGGMQETQYF. The CDR3 DNA reads TGTGCCAGCAGCCTAGCGGGAGGGATGCAAGAGACCCAGTACTTC.

As to this clone: Other DNA sequences in the sample encode the same CDR3. This chain links TRBV2 with TRBJ2-3; D remains unclear. Between the trimmed V and J ends, which lost 7 bases and 6 bases, there was a span of 8 bases. This CDR3 has 11 residues. Germline assignment: CDR1 SNHLY and CDR2 FYNNEI. This chain's CDR3 is CASTAKDTQYF. DNA of the CDR3: TGTGCCAGCACGGCAAAGGATACGCAGTATTTT.

The chain joins TRBV28 to TRBJ2-5, with 7 bases matching TRBD1. This CDR3 is built from 14 residues. The germline V gene encodes CDR1 MDHEN and CDR2 SYDVKM. V shed 10 bases, J shed 2 bases, and the junction held 10 bases outside the gene matches. The CDR3 sequence: CANPEGQKQETQYF. The CDR3 nucleotides read TGTGCCAACCCCGAGGGACAGAAGCAAGAGACCCAGTACTTC.

The rearrangement joins TRBV4-2 to TRBJ2-4, with 8 bases fitting TRBD2. CDR3 length equals 15 residues. Looked up from germline, CDR1 is LGHNA and CDR2 is YNFKEQ. V was clipped by 1 base and J by 9 bases; unmatched bases: 8. CDR3 sequence reads: CASSQGASGSSIQYF. CDR3 nucleotides: TGTGCCAGCAGCCAAGGAGCCAGCGGGAGTAGCATTCAGTACTTC.

The J gene is TRBJ2-2, the V gene TRBV19; 11 bases map to TRBD2. CDR1 is LNHDA, CDR2 SQIVND, per germline (reference sequence). V shed 6 bases and J 6 bases; nucleotides not matched to a gene: 6. The CDR3 spans 15 residues. Here the CDR3 reads CASRGLADWAGELFF. In DNA, the CDR3 is TGTGCCAGTAGGGGACTAGCGGACTGGGCCGGGGAGCTGTTTTTT.

This chain connects TRBV19 to TRBJ2-7, with TRBD1 matching 7 bases. Trimming took 5 bases from V and 2 from J; bases not matched to a gene: 9. Germline V gene sequence: CDR1 LNHDA, CDR2 SQIVND (reference sequence). The CDR3 totals 15 residues. CDR3 in DNA: TGTGCCAGTAGTTCGCTACAGGGGCGGACCTACGAGCAGTACTTC. It codes for CASSSLQGRTYEQYF. Filled out from reference TRBV19 and TRBJ2-7, the complete variable domain reads DGGITQSPKYLFRKEGQNVTLSCEQNLNHDAMYWYRQDPGQGLRLIYYSQIVNDFQKGDIAEGYSVSREKKESFPLTVTSAQKNPTAFYLCASSSLQGRTYEQYFGPGTRLTVT.

This chain connects TRBV18 to TRBJ1-1, with 9 nucleotides matching TRBD1. J lost 4 bases, V lost 3 bases, and 6 bases had no gene match. This CDR3 contains 15 residues. The germline gives CDR1 KGHSH, CDR2 LQKENI. CDR3 residues: CASSPGQGYGTEAFF. In nucleotides, the CDR3 is TGTGCCAGCTCACCGGGACAGGGCTACGGCACTGAAGCTTTCTTT. Using reference TRBV18 and TRBJ1-1 for the parts outside the CDR3, the full variable domain is NAGVMQNPRHLVRRRGQEARLRCSPMKGHSHVYWYRQLPEEGLKFMVYLQKENIIDESGMPKERFSAEFPKEGPSILRIQQVVRGDSAAYFCASSPGQGYGTEAFFGQGTRLTVV.

The chain has TRBV6-1 and TRBJ2-3; unclear D gene. CDR1 is MNHNS and CDR2 is SASEGT in the germline V gene. The germline V and J ends were trimmed by 4 bases and 8 bases, with 10 bases remaining between them. CDR3 length: 12 amino acids. The CDR3 nucleotides are TGTGCCAGCAGTGGGACGACCTCTACGCAGTATTTT. The encoded protein is CASSGTTSTQYF.

This chain connects TRBV10-3 to TRBJ2-7; 12 bases map to TRBD2. The CDR3 covers 16 residues. Unmatched junction bases numbered 7, after V lost 6 bases and J lost 1 base. Germline-derived CDR1 and CDR2 are ENHRY and SYGVKD. CDR3 sequence reads: CAISILAGGLSYEQYF. The CDR3 nucleotides read TGTGCCATCAGCATACTAGCGGGAGGACTTTCCTACGAGCAGTACTTC.

V gene TRBV4-1 combines with J gene TRBJ1-5; perhaps TRBD1 as D (5 bases). V lost 2 bases and J 3 bases, leaving 8 bases between the germline ends. Per germline, CDR1 MGHRA and CDR2 YSYEKL. CDR3 length: 14 amino acids. The CDR3 sequence: CASSQQGANQPQHF. DNA of the CDR3: TGCGCCAGCAGCCAACAGGGTGCCAATCAGCCCCAGCATTTT.

The chain couples TRBV5-6 to TRBJ1-1; 7 nucleotides agree with TRBD1. With V trimmed by 5 bases and J by 2 bases, 15 bases remained unmatched. This CDR3 spans 17 amino acids. Germline V gene sequence: CDR1 SGHDT, CDR2 YYEEEE. The CDR3 here is CASSPGPTGARNTEAFF. CDR3 sequence (DNA): TGTGCCAGCAGTCCTGGCCCCACAGGGGCGCGAAACACTGAAGCTTTCTTT.

V is TRBV29-1 and J is TRBJ1-1; 7 bases match TRBD1. The CDR3 loop spans 15 amino acids. V gave up 5 bases and J gave up 1 base; unmatched junction bases: 10. CDR1 is SQVTM and CDR2 is ANQGSEA in the germline V gene. The CDR3: CSVRQGLLPNTEAFF. CDR3 nucleotide sequence: TGCAGCGTTCGACAGGGTCTACTGCCGAACACTGAAGCTTTCTTT.

This rearrangement joins TRBV5-1 to TRBJ2-7, with 8 bases fitting TRBD1. The J segment lost 2 bases and the V segment lost 0 bases, leaving 4 bases of the junction unmatched. Per germline, CDR1 SGHRS and CDR2 YFSETQ. This CDR3 region has 15 residues. CDR3 sequence: CASSLGPGQAYEQYF. The CDR3 nucleotides read TGCGCCAGCAGCTTGGGGCCGGGACAGGCCTACGAGCAGTACTTC.

A remark on this clone: Other DNA variants within this sample encode the same CDR3. The chain is built from TRBV9 and TRBJ2-1, with 13 bases fitting TRBD2. The V and J ends lost 0 bases and 4 bases, in that order; junction bases with no gene match: 4. This CDR3 is built from 17 residues. The germline gives CDR1 SGDLS, CDR2 YYNGEE. CDR3: CASSVGPGLAGYNEQFF. CDR3 DNA: TGTGCCAGCAGCGTAGGACCGGGACTAGCGGGGTACAATGAGCAGTTCTTC. The full variable domain, in which reference TRBV9 and TRBJ2-1 provide the parts outside the CDR3, is DSGVTQTPKHLITATGQRVTLRCSPRSGDLSVYWYQQSLDQGLQFLIQYYNGEERAKGNILERFSAQQFPDLHSELNLSSLELGDSALYFCASSVGPGLAGYNEQFFGPGTRLTVL.

The genes are TRBV18 and TRBJ2-7; 8 bases are shared with TRBD2. This CDR3 contains 16 residues. Per germline, CDR1 KGHSH and CDR2 LQKENI. V gave up 3 bases and J gave up 3 bases; unmatched junction bases: 10. The CDR3 region has the DNA TGTGCCAGCTCACCGAGGGAGATAGCGGGAAGCTACGAGCAGTACTTC. Translated, it gives CASSPREIAGSYEQYF.

The chain joins TRBV4-1 to TRBJ2-1; 7 nucleotides agree with TRBD1. V was clipped by 0 bases and J by 2 bases; unmatched bases: 4. CDR3 length: 16 amino acids. Germline loops: CDR1 MGHRA, CDR2 YSYEKL. The CDR3 region has the DNA TGCGCCAGCAGCCAAGATAGAACAGGGGCCTACAATGAGCAGTTCTTC. This sequence encodes CASSQDRTGAYNEQFF.

This sequence joins TRBV2 and TRBJ2-2; D is uncertain. CDR1 is SNHLY and CDR2 is FYNNEI in the germline V gene. Between the trimmed V and J ends, which lost 6 bases and 8 bases, there was a span of 16 bases. The CDR3 consists of 14 residues. The CDR3 sequence is CASSSYSTAGELFF. The CDR3 DNA reads as TGTGCCAGCAGCTCTTACTCCACGGCGGGGGAGCTGTTTTTT.

This clone was recorded once. The chain joins TRBV11-2 to TRBJ2-7; D is perhaps TRBD1 or TRBD2 (5 bases each). The length of the CDR3 is 13 residues. Deletions cut 1 base from V and 5 bases from J, with 9 bases between. In germline, CDR1 is SGHAT, CDR2 FQNNGV. CDR3 amino acids: CASSLAGTHEQYF. The CDR3, as DNA: TGTGCCAGCAGCTTAGCAGGGACCCACGAGCAGTACTTC.

The chain carries TRBV5-8 and TRBJ2-7; 10 bases align to TRBD2. Germline V gene lookup returns CDR1 SGHTS and CDR2 YDEGEE. The CDR3 runs 15 residues. J was trimmed by 0 bases and V by 4 bases; bases with no gene match: 4. CDR3 in DNA: TGTGCCAGCAGCCTCAGCGGGAGGGCCTCCTACGAGCAGTACTTC. Translation: CASSLSGRASYEQYF. Supplemented by reference TRBV5-8 and TRBJ2-7, the full variable domain reads EAGVTQSPTHLIKTRGQQATLRCSPISGHTSVYWYQQALGLGLQFLLWYDEGEERNRGNFPPRFSGRQFPNYSSELNVNALELEDSALYLCASSLSGRASYEQYFGPGTRLTVT.

As regards this clone: Other nucleotide sequences in the sample specify the same CDR3. The chain recombines TRBV10-1 with TRBJ2-7, with D tentatively TRBD2 (5 bases). CDR1 is WNHNN and CDR2 is SYGVQD in the germline V gene (reference sequence). The CDR3 runs 13 residues. Trimming took 2 bases from V and 7 from J, leaving 12 bases between them. The CDR3: CASSELGSGEQYF. CDR3 in DNA: TGCGCCAGCAGTGAGCTGGGGTCGGGGGAGCAGTACTTC.

The chain is built from TRBV7-6 and TRBJ1-1, with TRBD1 matching over 7 bases. This CDR3 has 14 amino acids. CDR1 is SGHVS and CDR2 is FNYEAQ in the germline V gene. V lost 1 base and J lost 5; bases outside the gene matches: 4. The CDR3 region is CASSLVGQLTEAFF. In nucleotides, the CDR3 is TGTGCCAGCAGCTTAGTGGGACAGCTAACTGAAGCTTTCTTT.

V is TRBV28 and J is TRBJ1-2; D gene unclear. Trimming stripped 2 bases from V and 4 bases from J, with 11 bases between. From germline, CDR1 is MDHEN and CDR2 SYDVKM. The CDR3 loop spans 14 amino acids. Written as DNA, the CDR3 is TGTGCCAGCAGTTTACCCAGTAGTTTCTATGGCTACACCTTC. It is translated as CASSLPSSFYGYTF.

This chain connects TRBV5-1 to TRBJ1-2, with a possible D match to TRBD1 (5 bases). The V gene's germline CDR1 is SGHRS and CDR2 YFSETQ. The CDR3 has 16 residues. The V end lost 2 bases, the J end lost 6 bases, and 20 bases lay between the germline ends. Here the CDR3 DNA reads TGCGCCAGCAGCTTAAGAACGTTATCAGGGCAGGATGGCTACACCTTC. It specifies CASSLRTLSGQDGYTF.

The V call is TRBV20-1, the J call TRBJ1-1; D remains ambiguous. Germline V gene data show CDR1 as DFQATT and CDR2 as SNEGSKA (reference sequence). The CDR3 length is 11 residues. Trimming pared 6 bases from V and 6 bases from J, leaving 11 bases between. As DNA, the CDR3 is TGCAGTGCCCGCCGCTTGGCTGAAGCTTTCTTT. This codes for CSARRLAEAFF.

The chain is built from TRBV30 and TRBJ1-1; 7 bases are a match to TRBD1. Germline V gene lookup returns CDR1 GTSNPN and CDR2 SVGIG (reference sequence). J lost 4 bases, V lost 2 bases, and 7 bases had no gene match. The CDR3 totals 14 residues. The CDR3 is CAWSTDPGGTEAFF. The DNA for the CDR3 is TGTGCCTGGAGTACCGACCCAGGGGGCACTGAAGCTTTCTTT.

This chain joins TRBV6-6 and TRBJ2-2; D may be TRBD1 (6 bases). Trimming removed 6 bases at V and 4 bases at J, with 18 bases between. Germline V CDR1 and CDR2: MNHNY, SVGAGI (reference sequence). The CDR3 covers 16 residues. CDR3 loop: CASSLKQGSGTGELFF. The CDR3 region has the DNA TGTGCCAGCAGCCTCAAACAGGGATCGGGCACCGGGGAGCTGTTTTTT.

CDR3 in amino acids: CASSLQRDVFTDTQYF. CDR3 nucleotide sequence: TGTGCCAGCTCTCTACAGCGGGACGTCTTCACAGATACGCAGTATTTT. This sequence joins TRBV18 and TRBJ2-3; 7 positions agree with TRBD2. There are 16 residues in the CDR3. V was pared by 6 bases and J by 2 bases, with 11 bases of the junction left unmatched. The germline V gene has CDR1 KGHSH and CDR2 LQKENI.

This chain uses TRBV28 with TRBJ1-5; possible D gene TRBD1, 5 bases. Germline V gives CDR1 MDHEN, CDR2 SYDVKM. Trimming took off 4 bases at V and 7 bases at J, with 8 bases between the two ends. CDR3 length equals 12 residues. The chain's CDR3 is CASSSGKQPQHF. The DNA for the CDR3 is TGTGCCAGCAGTTCAGGGAAACAGCCCCAGCATTTT.